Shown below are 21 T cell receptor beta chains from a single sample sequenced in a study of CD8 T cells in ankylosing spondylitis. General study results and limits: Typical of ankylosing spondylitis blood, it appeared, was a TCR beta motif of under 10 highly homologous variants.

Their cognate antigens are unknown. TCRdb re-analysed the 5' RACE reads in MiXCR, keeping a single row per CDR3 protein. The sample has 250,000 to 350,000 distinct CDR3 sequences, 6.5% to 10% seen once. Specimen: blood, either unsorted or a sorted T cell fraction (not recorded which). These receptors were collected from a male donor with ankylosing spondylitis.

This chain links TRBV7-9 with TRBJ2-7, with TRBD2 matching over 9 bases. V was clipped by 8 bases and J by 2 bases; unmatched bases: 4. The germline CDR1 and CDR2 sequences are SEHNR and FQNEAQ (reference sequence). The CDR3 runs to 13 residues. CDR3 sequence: CASVSGSAYEQYF. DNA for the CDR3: TGTGCCAGCGTTAGCGGGAGTGCCTACGAGCAGTACTTC.

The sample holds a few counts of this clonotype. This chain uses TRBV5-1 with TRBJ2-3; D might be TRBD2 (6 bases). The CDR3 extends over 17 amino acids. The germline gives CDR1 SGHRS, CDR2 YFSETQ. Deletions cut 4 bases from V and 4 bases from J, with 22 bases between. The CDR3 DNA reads TGCGCCAGCAGCGGAAAAGGAGGGGCGACCATCCCAGATACGCAGTATTTT. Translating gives CASSGKGGATIPDTQYF.

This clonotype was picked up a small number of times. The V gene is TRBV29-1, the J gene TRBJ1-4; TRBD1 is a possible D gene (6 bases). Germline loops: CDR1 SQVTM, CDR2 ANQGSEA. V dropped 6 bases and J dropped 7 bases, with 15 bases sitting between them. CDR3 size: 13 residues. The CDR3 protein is CSVRQARGEKLFF. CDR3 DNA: TGCAGCGTGAGACAGGCCCGTGGTGAAAAACTGTTTTTT. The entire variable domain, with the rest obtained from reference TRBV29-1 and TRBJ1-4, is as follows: SAVISQKPSRDICQRGTSLTIQCQVDSQVTMMFWYRQQPGQSLTLIATANQGSEATYESGFVIDKFPISRPNLTFSTLTVSNMSPEDSSIYLCSVRQARGEKLFFGSGTQLSVL.

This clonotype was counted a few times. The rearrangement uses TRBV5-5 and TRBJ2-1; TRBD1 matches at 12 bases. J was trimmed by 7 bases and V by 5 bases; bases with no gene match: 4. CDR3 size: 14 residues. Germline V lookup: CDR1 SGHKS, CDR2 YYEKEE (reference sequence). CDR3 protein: CASRGQGASNEQFF. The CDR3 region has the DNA TGTGCCAGCAGGGGACAGGGGGCATCAAATGAGCAGTTCTTC. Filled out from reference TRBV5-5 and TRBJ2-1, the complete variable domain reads DAGVTQSPTHLIKTRGQQVTLRCSPISGHKSVSWYQQVLGQGPQFIFQYYEKEERGRGNFPDRFSARQFPNYSSELNVNALLLGDSALYLCASRGQGASNEQFFGPGTRLTVL.

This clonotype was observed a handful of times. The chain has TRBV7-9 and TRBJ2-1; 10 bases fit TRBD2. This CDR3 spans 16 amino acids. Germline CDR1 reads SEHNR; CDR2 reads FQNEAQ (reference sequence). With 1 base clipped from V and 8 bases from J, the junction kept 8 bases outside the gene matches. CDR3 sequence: CASSLGASGSDDEQFF. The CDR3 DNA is TGTGCCAGCAGCTTAGGGGCTAGCGGGAGTGATGATGAGCAGTTCTTC.

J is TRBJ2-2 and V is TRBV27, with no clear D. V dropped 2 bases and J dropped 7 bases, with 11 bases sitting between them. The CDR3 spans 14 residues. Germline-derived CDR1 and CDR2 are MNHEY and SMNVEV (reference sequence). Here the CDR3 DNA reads TGTGCCAGCAGTTTAGGGATTGATTACGGGGAGCTGTTTTTT. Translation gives CASSLGIDYGELFF.

This CDR3 reads CASSLLQGPHEQYF. For the CDR3, the DNA is TGTGCCAGCAGCTTGCTACAGGGTCCGCACGAGCAGTACTTC. The V call is TRBV5-5, the J call TRBJ2-7; tentative D call: TRBD1 (6 bases). Trimming pared 1 base from V and 5 bases from J, leaving 13 bases between. The CDR3 totals 14 residues. The germline gives CDR1 SGHKS, CDR2 YYEKEE (reference sequence). Full variable domain (outside the CDR3, taken from reference TRBV5-5 and TRBJ2-7): DAGVTQSPTHLIKTRGQQVTLRCSPISGHKSVSWYQQVLGQGPQFIFQYYEKEERGRGNFPDRFSARQFPNYSSELNVNALLLGDSALYLCASSLLQGPHEQYFGPGTRLTVT.

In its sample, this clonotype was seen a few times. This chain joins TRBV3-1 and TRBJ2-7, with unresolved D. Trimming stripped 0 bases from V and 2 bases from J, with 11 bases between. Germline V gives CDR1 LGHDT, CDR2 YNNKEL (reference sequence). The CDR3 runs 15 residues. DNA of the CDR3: TGTGCCAGCAGCCAAGATGCCAGTTGGGCCTACGAGCAGTACTTC. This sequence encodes CASSQDASWAYEQYF.

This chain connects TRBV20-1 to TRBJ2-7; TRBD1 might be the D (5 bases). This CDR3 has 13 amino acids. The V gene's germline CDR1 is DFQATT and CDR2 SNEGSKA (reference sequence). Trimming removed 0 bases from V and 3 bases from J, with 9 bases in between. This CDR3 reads CSARDPTDYEQYF. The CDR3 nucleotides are TGCAGTGCTAGAGATCCGACAGACTACGAGCAGTACTTC.

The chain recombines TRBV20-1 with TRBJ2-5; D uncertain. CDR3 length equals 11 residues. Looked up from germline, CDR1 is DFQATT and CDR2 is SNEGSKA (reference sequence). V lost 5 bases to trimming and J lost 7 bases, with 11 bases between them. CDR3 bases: TGCAGTGCTCGGAGAGTGGGGACCCAGTACTTC. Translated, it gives CSARRVGTQYF.

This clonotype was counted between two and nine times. The CDR3: CSAPGQNSYNEQFF. CDR3 nucleotide sequence: TGCAGTGCCCCGGGACAGAACTCCTACAATGAGCAGTTCTTC. The chain is built from TRBV20-1 and TRBJ2-1, with TRBD1 identical over 7 bases. Germline V gene lookup returns CDR1 DFQATT and CDR2 SNEGSKA (reference sequence). The V segment lost 6 bases and the J segment 0 bases; nucleotides outside the gene matches: 5. This CDR3 region has 14 residues.

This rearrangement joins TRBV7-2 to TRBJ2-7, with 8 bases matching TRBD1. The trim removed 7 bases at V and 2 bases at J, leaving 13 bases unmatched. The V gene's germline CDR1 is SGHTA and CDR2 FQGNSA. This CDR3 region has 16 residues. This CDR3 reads CASKPHSGQEAYEQYF. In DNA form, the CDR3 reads TGTGCCAGCAAACCGCATTCGGGACAGGAGGCCTACGAGCAGTACTTC.

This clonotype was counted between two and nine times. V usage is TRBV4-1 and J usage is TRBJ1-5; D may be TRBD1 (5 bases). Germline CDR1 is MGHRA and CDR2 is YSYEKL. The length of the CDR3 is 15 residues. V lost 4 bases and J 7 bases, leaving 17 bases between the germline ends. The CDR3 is CASSRRGGVEQPQHF. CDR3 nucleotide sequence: TGCGCCAGCAGCCGGAGAGGAGGGGTCGAACAGCCCCAGCATTTT.

The CDR3 region has the DNA TGTGCCAGCAGCTTAAGGACAGGGACAGGGGATTGGGTAGATACGCAGTATTTT. Residues: CASSLRTGTGDWVDTQYF. This chain connects TRBV7-8 to TRBJ2-3, with 10 positions matching TRBD1. There are 18 residues in the CDR3. Germline CDR1 reads SGHVS; CDR2 reads FQNEAQ. With V trimmed by 2 bases and J by 5 bases, 13 bases remained unmatched. The full variable domain, with the rest looked up from reference TRBV7-8 and TRBJ2-3, is GAGVSQSPRYKVAKRGQDVALRCDPISGHVSLFWYQQALGQGPEFLTYFQNEAQLDKSGLPSDRFFAERPEGSVSTLKIQRTQQEDSAVYLCASSLRTGTGDWVDTQYFGPGTRLTVL.

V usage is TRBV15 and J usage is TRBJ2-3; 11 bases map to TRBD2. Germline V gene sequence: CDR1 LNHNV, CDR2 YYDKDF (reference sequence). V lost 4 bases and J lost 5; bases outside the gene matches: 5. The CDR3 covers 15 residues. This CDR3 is CATSKLAGAVDTQYF. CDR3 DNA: TGTGCCACCAGCAAACTAGCGGGAGCGGTAGATACGCAGTATTTT. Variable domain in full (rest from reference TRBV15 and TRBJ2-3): DAMVIQNPRYQVTQFGKPVTLSCSQTLNHNVMYWYQQKSSQAPKLLFHYYDKDFNNEADTPDNFQSRRPNTSFCFLDIRSPGLGDTAMYLCATSKLAGAVDTQYFGPGTRLTVL.

The CDR3 DNA reads TGTGCCAGCAGTTACTCTCGCGGGAGGACCTACGAGCAGTACTTC. The encoded protein is CASSYSRGRTYEQYF. The chain is built from TRBV6-5 and TRBJ2-7; 8 bases are a match to TRBD2. J gave up 2 bases and V 0 bases, and 3 bases lay outside the gene matches. Germline assignment: CDR1 MNHEY and CDR2 SVGAGI. This CDR3 spans 15 amino acids.

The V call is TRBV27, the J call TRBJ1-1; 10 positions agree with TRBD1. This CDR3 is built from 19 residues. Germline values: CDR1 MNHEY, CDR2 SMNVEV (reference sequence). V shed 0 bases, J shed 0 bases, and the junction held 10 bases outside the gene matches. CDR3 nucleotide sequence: TGTGCCAGCAGTTTATCGTTGGGACAGGGGTCCATAATGAACACTGAAGCTTTCTTT. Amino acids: CASSLSLGQGSIMNTEAFF.

The CDR3 DNA sequence: TGCAGTGCTAGAGGAGGGGCCGCACGCGACGAGCAGTACTTC. This translates into CSARGGAARDEQYF. V usage is TRBV20-1 and J usage is TRBJ2-7; perhaps D is TRBD1 or TRBD2 (5 bases each). This CDR3 contains 14 residues. Germline V gives CDR1 DFQATT, CDR2 SNEGSKA (reference sequence). Trimming stripped 1 base from V and 5 bases from J, with 15 bases between.

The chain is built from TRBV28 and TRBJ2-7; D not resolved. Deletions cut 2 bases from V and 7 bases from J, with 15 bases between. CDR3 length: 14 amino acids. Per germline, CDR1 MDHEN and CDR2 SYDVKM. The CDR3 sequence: CASSLSSNAREQYF. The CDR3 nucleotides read TGTGCCAGCAGTTTAAGCAGCAATGCAAGGGAGCAGTACTTC.

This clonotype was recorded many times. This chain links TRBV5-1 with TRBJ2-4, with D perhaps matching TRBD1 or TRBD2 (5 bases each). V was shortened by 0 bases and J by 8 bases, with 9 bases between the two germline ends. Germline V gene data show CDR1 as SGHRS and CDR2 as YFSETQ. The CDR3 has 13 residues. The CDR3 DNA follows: TGCGCCAGCAGCTTGGCCGGGGCAGACATTCAGTACTTC. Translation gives CASSLAGADIQYF.

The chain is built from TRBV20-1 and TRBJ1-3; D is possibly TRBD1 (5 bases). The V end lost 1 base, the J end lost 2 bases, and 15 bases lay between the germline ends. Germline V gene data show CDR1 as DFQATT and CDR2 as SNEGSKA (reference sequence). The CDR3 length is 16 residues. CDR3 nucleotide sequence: TGCAGTGCTAGAGTGAAGGGACCGGAGACTGGAAACACCATATATTTT. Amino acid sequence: CSARVKGPETGNTIYF.